The clone carrying this T cell receptor (beta chain) was detected only a few times. Its antigen is not identified. The CDR3 spans 14 residues. Trimming took 1 base from V and 3 from J, leaving 9 bases between them. The germline V gene encodes CDR1 SGHDN and CDR2 FVKESK. Isolated per sample were at least 7 million PBMCs. Primers used in a second PCR of roughly 6 to 12 cycles were a sample-barcoded 5' primer and a J-beta primer mix. Every cDNA molecule bore a tag from a template-switch adaptor containing 12 random nucleotides. TCRdb re-analysed the 5' RACE reads in MiXCR, keeping a single row per CDR3 protein. Here the sample spans some 1.7 million distinct CDR3 sequences, 28% being singletons. The source of the sample is a study of blood T cells in healthy people across ages. Study results and limitations: Comparison with aged donors showed that long-lived donors had more naive CD4+ cells and higher diversity. What prevented conclusive comparison of naive and antigen-experienced cells was that PBMCs were unsorted.

The clonotype comes from a woman aged 25 to 39 in good health. The gene calls are TRBV14 and TRBJ1-2; D is uncertain. Sequenced: blood. CDR3 protein: CASSQGTVHYGYTF. CDR3 sequence (DNA): TGTGCCAGCAGCCAAGGAACGGTCCACTATGGCTACACCTTC.